A single sample is the source of the 7 T cell receptor beta chains below, sequenced in a study of cytomegalovirus exposure and HLA in healthy donors. 13 Jbeta primers and 60 Vbeta primers were used for the PCR. Clones were sequenced by immunoSEQ multiplex PCR, and TCRdb holds only the in-frame ones, with some missing. Found here are approximately 60,000 clones; the top ten clones hold 5% to 5.5%. Specimen: PBMCs. These TCRs come from a man aged 25 to 40 in good health and CMV-seropositive.

The chain links TRBV30 to TRBJ2-7, with 7 bases aligning to TRBD1. There are 13 residues in the CDR3. Germline lookup yields CDR1 GTSNPN and CDR2 SVGIG (reference sequence). With V trimmed by 3 bases and J by 4 bases, 6 bases remained unmatched. The CDR3 DNA is TGTGCCTGGAGGACGGGACAGCGGTACGAGCAGTACTTC. It encodes CAWRTGQRYEQYF.

The chain is built from TRBV5-1 and TRBJ2-3; 8 bases map to TRBD1. Unmatched junction bases numbered 7, after V lost 0 bases and J lost 1 base. This CDR3 comprises 17 residues. Germline lookup yields CDR1 SGHRS and CDR2 YFSETQ. CDR3 protein: CASSLALRGQGTDTQYF. The CDR3 bases are TGCGCCAGCAGCTTGGCTTTGAGGGGACAGGGCACAGATACGCAGTATTTT.

V usage is TRBV30 and J usage is TRBJ1-6, with D unresolved. The V and J ends lost 2 bases and 1 base respectively, with 15 bases between them. This CDR3 region has 17 residues. Germline loops: CDR1 GTSNPN, CDR2 SVGIG (reference sequence). This chain's CDR3 is CAWSLEPSRSYNSPLHF. The CDR3, as DNA: TGTGCCTGGAGTCTAGAACCCTCTAGGTCCTATAATTCACCCCTCCACTTT.

This chain links TRBV30 with TRBJ2-7; D uncertain. The ends were cut back, 0 bases at V and 2 bases at J, with 5 bases in the middle. The CDR3 consists of 12 residues. Germline CDR1 GTSNPN, CDR2 SVGIG (reference sequence). The CDR3: CAWSVTTYEQYF. The CDR3 DNA reads TGTGCCTGGAGTGTAACTACCTACGAGCAGTACTTC.

The J gene is TRBJ2-5, the V gene TRBV19, with TRBD2 matching over 8 bases. This CDR3 spans 17 amino acids. V lost 2 bases, J lost 3 bases, and 11 bases stayed unmatched. The V gene's germline CDR1 is LNHDA and CDR2 SQIVND (reference sequence). The CDR3 loop reads CASSINGRRGGEETQYF. CDR3 coding DNA: TGTGCCAGTAGTATAAATGGGCGACGGGGGGGCGAAGAGACCCAGTACTTC.

The rearrangement links TRBV29-1 to TRBJ2-3, with 8 bases fitting TRBD2. Per the germline V gene, CDR1 is SQVTM and CDR2 is ANQGSEA. The CDR3 contains 13 residues. The ends lost 5 bases at V and 5 bases at J; junction bases unmatched: 6. This chain's CDR3 is CSVLAGGKDTQYF. The DNA of the CDR3 is TGCAGCGTTCTGGCGGGGGGCAAAGATACGCAGTATTTT.

This chain links TRBV19 with TRBJ1-5, with D perhaps TRBD1 (5 bases). Germline V gene lookup returns CDR1 LNHDA and CDR2 SQIVND (reference sequence). V lost 3 bases and J lost 7, with 16 bases in between. The CDR3 is made up of 15 amino acids. CDR3 nucleotide sequence: TGTGCCAGTAGTATTTATGGAGGGGATGGACAGCCCCAGCATTTT. Protein product: CASSIYGGDGQPQHF.